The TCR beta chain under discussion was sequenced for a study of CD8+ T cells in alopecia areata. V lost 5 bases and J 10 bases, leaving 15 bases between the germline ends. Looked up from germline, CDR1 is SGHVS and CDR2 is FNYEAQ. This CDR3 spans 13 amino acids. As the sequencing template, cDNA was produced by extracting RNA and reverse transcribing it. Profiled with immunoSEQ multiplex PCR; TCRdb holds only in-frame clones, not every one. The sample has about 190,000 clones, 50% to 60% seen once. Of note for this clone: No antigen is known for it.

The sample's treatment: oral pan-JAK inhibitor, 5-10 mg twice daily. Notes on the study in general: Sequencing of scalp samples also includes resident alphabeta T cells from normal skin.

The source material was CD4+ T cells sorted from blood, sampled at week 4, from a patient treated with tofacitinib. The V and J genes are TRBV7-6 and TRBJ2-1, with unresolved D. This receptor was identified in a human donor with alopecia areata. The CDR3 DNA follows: TGTGCCAGCAGCCCTATTACGACCCTCGAGCAGTTCTTC. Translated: CASSPITTLEQFF.